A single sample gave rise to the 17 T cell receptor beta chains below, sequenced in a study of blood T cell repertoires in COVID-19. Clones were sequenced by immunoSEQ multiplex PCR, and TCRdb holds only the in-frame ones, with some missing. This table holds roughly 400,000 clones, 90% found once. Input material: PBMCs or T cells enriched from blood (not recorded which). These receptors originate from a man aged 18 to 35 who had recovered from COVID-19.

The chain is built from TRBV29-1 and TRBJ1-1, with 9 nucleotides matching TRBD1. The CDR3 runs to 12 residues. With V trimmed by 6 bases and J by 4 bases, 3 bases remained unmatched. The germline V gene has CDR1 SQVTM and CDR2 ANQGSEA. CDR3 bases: TGCAGCGTCTCGACAGGGGGCACTGAAGCTTTCTTT. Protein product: CSVSTGGTEAFF. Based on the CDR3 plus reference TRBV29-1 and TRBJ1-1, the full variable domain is SAVISQKPSRDICQRGTSLTIQCQVDSQVTMMFWYRQQPGQSLTLIATANQGSEATYESGFVIDKFPISRPNLTFSTLTVSNMSPEDSSIYLCSVSTGGTEAFFGQGTRLTVV.

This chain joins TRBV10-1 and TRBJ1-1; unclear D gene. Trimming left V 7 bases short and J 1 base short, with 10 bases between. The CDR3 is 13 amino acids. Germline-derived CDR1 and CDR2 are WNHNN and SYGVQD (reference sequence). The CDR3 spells CASTNHRNTEAFF. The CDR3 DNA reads TGCGCCAGCACTAACCATCGGAACACTGAAGCTTTCTTT.

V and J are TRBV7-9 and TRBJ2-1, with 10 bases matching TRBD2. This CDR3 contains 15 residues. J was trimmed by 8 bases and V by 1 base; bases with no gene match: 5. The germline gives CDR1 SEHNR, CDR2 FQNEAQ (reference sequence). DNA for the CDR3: TGTGCCAGCAGCTTAGGGGGACTAGCGTTACATGAGCAGTTCTTC. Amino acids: CASSLGGLALHEQFF.

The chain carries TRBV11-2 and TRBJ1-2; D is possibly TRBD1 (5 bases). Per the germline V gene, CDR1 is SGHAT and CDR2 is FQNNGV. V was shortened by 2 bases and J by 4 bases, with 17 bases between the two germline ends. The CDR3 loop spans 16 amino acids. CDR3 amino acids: CASSLTSPGFSYGYTF. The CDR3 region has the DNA TGTGCCAGCAGCTTAACTTCCCCAGGGTTTTCCTATGGCTACACCTTC.

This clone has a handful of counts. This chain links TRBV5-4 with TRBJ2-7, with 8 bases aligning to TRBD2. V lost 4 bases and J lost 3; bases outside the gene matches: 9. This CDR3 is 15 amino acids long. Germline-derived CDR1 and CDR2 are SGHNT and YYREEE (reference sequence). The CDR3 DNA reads TGTGCCAGCAGCCCCCCGACGGGAGGGGTCTACGAGCAGTACTTC. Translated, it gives CASSPPTGGVYEQYF.

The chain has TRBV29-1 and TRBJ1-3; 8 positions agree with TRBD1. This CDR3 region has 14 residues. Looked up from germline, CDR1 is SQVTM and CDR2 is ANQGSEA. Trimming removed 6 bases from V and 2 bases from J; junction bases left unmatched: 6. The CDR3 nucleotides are TGCAGCGTAACAGGGGGAGATACTGGAAACACCATATATTTT. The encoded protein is CSVTGGDTGNTIYF.

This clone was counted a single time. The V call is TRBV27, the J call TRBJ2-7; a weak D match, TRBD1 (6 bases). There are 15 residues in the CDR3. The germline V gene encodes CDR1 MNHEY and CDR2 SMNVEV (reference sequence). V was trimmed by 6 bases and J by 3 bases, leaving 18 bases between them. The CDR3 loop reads CASRPRQVSNYEQYF. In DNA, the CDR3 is TGTGCCAGCAGGCCGAGACAGGTTAGCAACTACGAGCAGTACTTC.

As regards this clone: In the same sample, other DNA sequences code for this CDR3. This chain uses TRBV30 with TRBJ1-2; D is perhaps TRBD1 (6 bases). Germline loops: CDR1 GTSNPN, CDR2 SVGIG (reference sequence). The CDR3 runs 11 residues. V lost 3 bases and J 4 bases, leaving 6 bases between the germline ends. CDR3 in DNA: TGTGCCTGGAGCAGGGGCTATGGCTACACCTTC. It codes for CAWSRGYGYTF. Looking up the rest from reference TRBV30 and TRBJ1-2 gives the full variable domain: SQTIHQWPATLVQPVGSPLSLECTVEGTSNPNLYWYRQAAGRGLQLLFYSVGIGQISSEVPQNLSASRPQDRQFILSSKKLLLSDSGFYLCAWSRGYGYTFGSGTRLTVV.

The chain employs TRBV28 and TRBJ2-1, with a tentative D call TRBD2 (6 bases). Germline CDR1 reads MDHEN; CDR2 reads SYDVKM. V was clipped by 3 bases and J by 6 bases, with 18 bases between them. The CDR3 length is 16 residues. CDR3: CASSFDTGTVRNEQFF. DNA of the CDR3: TGTGCCAGCAGTTTTGACACGGGGACTGTTCGCAATGAGCAGTTCTTC.

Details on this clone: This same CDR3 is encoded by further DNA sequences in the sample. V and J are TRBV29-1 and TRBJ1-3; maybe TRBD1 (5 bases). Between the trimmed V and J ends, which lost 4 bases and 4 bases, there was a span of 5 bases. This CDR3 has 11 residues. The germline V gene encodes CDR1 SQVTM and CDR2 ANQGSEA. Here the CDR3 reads CSVGTGNTIYF. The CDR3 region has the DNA TGCAGCGTTGGGACAGGAAACACCATATATTTT.

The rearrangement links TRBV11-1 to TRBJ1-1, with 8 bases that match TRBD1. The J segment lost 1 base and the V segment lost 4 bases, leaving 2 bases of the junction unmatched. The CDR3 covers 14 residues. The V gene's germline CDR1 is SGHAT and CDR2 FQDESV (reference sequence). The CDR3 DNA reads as TGTGCCAGCAGCTCCAGGGGGCGGAACACTGAAGCTTTCTTT. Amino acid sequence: CASSSRGRNTEAFF.

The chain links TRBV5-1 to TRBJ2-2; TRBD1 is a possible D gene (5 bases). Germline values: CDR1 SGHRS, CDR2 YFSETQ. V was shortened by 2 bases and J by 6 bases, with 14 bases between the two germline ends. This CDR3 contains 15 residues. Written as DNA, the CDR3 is TGCGCCAGCAGCTTACATCAGGGTAAAGCCGGGGAGCTGTTTTTT. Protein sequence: CASSLHQGKAGELFF. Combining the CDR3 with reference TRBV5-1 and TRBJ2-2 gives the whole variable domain KAGVTQTPRYLIKTRGQQVTLSCSPISGHRSVSWYQQTPGQGLQFLFEYFSETQRNKGNFPGRFSGRQFSNSRSEMNVSTLELGDSALYLCASSLHQGKAGELFFGEGSRLTVL.

CDR3 bases: TGTGCCAGCAGCAAAGGTATGACTAATGAGCAGTTCTTC. Protein sequence: CASSKGMTNEQFF. This chain links TRBV21-1 with TRBJ2-1; TRBD2 is taken as the D call from the table, unchecked against the DNA. TRBV21-1 is a recognized pseudogene. The CDR3 has 13 residues.

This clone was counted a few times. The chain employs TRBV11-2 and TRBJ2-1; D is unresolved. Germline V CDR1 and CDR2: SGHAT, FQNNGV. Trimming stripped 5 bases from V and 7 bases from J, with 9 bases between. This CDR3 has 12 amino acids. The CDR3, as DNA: TGTGCCAGCAGCCCCTCCCGGAATGAGCAGTTCTTC. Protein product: CASSPSRNEQFF.

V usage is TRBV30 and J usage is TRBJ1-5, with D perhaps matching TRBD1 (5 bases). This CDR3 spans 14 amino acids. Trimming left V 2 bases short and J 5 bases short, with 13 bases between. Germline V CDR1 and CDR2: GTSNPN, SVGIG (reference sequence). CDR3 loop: CAWSFGGTDQPQHF. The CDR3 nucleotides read TGTGCCTGGAGTTTCGGGGGTACCGATCAGCCCCAGCATTTT.

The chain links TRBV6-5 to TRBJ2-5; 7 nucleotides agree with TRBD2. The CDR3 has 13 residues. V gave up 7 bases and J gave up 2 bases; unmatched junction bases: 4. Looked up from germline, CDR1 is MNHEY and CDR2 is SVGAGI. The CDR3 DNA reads TGTGCCAGCAACCCGGGACTACAAGAGACCCAGTACTTC. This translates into CASNPGLQETQYF.

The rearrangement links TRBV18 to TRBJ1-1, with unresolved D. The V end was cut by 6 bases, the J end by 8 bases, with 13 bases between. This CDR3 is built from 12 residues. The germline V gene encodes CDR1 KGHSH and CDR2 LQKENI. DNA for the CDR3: TGTGCCAGCTCCCCGGAGAGTACCGAAGCTTTCTTT. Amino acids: CASSPESTEAFF. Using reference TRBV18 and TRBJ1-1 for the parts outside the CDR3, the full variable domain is NAGVMQNPRHLVRRRGQEARLRCSPMKGHSHVYWYRQLPEEGLKFMVYLQKENIIDESGMPKERFSAEFPKEGPSILRIQQVVRGDSAAYFCASSPESTEAFFGQGTRLTVV.